The T cell receptor (beta chain) under discussion was sequenced for a study of blood T cell repertoires in COVID-19. Produced via immunoSEQ multiplex PCR; TCRdb's table is partial and in-frame only. The sample holds tens of thousands of clones, more than 75% seen once. The ends were cut back, 6 bases at V and 3 bases at J, with 9 bases in the middle. CDR1 is SNHLY, CDR2 FYNNEI, per germline. The CDR3 length is 12 residues. What the recovered Cohort 3 donors had was two negative PCRs, clearance, or symptom resolution. The chain joins TRBV2 to TRBJ2-7; D possibly corresponds to TRBD1 (6 bases). The receptor was isolated from a woman aged 40 to 50 who had recovered from COVID-19. The specimen sequenced was PBMCs or T cells enriched from blood (not recorded which). The CDR3 nucleotides are TGTGCCAGCAGGGGGGACAACTACGAGCAGTACTTC. Translation gives CASRGDNYEQYF. The variable domain in full, with the rest retrieved from reference TRBV2 and TRBJ2-7, is EPEVTQTPSHQVTQMGQEVILRCVPISNHLYFYWYRQILGQKVEFLVSFYNNEISEKSEIFDDQFSVERPDGSNFTLKIRSTKLEDSAMYFCASRGDNYEQYFGPGTRLTVT.